This T cell receptor (beta chain) was retrieved from a study of blood T cell repertoires in COVID-19. Study context: Acute and convalescent COVID-19 specimens originated in the United States, Italy and Spain.

Sequencing used immunoSEQ multiplex PCR; TCRdb keeps in-frame clones, though not all of them. The data show about 140,000 clones, roughly 86% seen once. Sequenced input: peripheral blood. This sequence was found in a man in his fifties or sixties with active or convalescent COVID-19.

CDR3 bases: TGCGCCAGCAGGCTAGGGACAGGGGGCTTGGGGGAGACCCAGTACTTC. This translates into CASRLGTGGLGETQYF. The chain joins TRBV4-1 to TRBJ2-5; TRBD1 matches 12 bases. This CDR3 spans 16 amino acids. V gave up 6 bases and J gave up 5 bases; unmatched junction bases: 10. CDR1 is MGHRA and CDR2 is YSYEKL in the germline V gene.